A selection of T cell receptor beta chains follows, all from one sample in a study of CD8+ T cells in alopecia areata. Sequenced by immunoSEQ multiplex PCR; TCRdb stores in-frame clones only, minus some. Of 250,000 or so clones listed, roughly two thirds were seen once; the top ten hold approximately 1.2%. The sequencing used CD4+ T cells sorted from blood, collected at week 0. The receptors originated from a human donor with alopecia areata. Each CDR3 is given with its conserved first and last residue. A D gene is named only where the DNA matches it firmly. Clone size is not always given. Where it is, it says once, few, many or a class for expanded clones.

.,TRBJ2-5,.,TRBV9,TGTGCCAGCAGCCTCAGTAGCGGCCAAGAGACCCAGTACTTC,CASSLSSGQETQYF
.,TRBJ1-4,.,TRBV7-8,TGTGCCAGCAGCCAGCAGCAGTTCAATGAAAAACTGTTTTTT,CASSQQQFNEKLFF
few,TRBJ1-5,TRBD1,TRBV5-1,TGCGCCAGCAGTGGACAGGGGGGTCAGCCCCAGCATTTT,CASSGQGGQPQHF
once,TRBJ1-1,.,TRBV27,TGTGCCAGCAGTCACCCGGGACAAACTGAAGCTTTCTTT,CASSHPGQTEAFF
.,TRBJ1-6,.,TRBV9,TGTGCCAGCAGCGCATCCGGAGGAGGGGGTGGTAGCTCCTATAATTCACCCCTCCACTTT,CASSASGGGGGSSYNSPLHF
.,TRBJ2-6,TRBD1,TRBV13,TGTGCCAGCAGCTTAACGACAGGGGGCACTGCCGGGGCCAACGTCCTGACTTTC,CASSLTTGGTAGANVLTF
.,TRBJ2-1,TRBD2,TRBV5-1,TGCGCCAGCACCCTGGGCGGGGGTAACTACAATGAGCAGTTCTTC,CASTLGGGNYNEQFF
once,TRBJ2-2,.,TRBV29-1,TGCAGCGTTGAAGATCAATACCGCCCGAACACCGGGGAGCTGTTTTTT,CSVEDQYRPNTGELFF
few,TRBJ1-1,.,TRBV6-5,TGTGCCAGCAGTGAACAAGGTGAAGCTTTCTTT,CASSEQGEAFF
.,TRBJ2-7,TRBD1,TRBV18,TGTGCCAGCTCACTCACTTGGGACAGGCGGAGCTCCTACGAGCAGTACTTC,CASSLTWDRRSSYEQYF
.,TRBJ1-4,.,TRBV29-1,TGCAGCGTGGAATCGGGAAAACTGTTTTTT,CSVESGKLFF
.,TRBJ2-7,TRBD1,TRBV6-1,TGTGCCAGCCCAAACTTCGACAGGGTCGAGCAGTACTTC,CASPNFDRVEQYF
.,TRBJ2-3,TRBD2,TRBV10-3,TGTGCCATCAGTACCCTTACGGGGGGGAACACAGATACGCAGTATTTT,CAISTLTGGNTDTQYF
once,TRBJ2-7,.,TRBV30,TGTGCCTGGAGTGTGGTAAACGAGCAGTACTTC,CAWSVVNEQYF
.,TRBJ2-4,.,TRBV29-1,TGCAGCGTTGAACTGGGTGACATTCAGTACTTC,CSVELGDIQYF
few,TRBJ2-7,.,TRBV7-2,TGTGCCAGCAGCCCAAACTACGAGCAGTACTTC,CASSPNYEQYF
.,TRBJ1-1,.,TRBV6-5,TGTGCCAGCAGACTAGGGGTCGGGACTGAAGCTTTCTTT,CASRLGVGTEAFF
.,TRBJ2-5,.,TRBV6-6,TGTGCCAGCAGTTACTCGGGGGCCCAAGAGACCCAGTACTTC,CASSYSGAQETQYF
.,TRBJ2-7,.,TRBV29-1,TGCAGCGTAACGGACGGAGCCTACGAGCAGTACTTC,CSVTDGAYEQYF
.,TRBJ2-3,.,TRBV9,TGTGCCAGCAGCGTAGACGGGACCACAGATACGCAGTATTTT,CASSVDGTTDTQYF
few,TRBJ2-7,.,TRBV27,TGTGCCAGCCGGGTGGGAGGGGGACCCTACGAGCAGTACTTC,CASRVGGGPYEQYF
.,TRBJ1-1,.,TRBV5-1,TGCGCCAGCAGCTTGGAAGGGGCGCTTGTTACTGAAGCTTTCTTT,CASSLEGALVTEAFF
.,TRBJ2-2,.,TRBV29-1,TGCAGCGTTGGCGGCACCGGGGAGCTGTTTTTT,CSVGGTGELFF
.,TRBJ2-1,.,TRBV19,TGTGCCAGTATGGAGGACATGCGGTACAATGAGCAGTTCTTC,CASMEDMRYNEQFF
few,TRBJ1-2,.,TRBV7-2,TGTGCCAGCAGCTTTAGGGAGTGGGGCTATGGCTACACCTTC,CASSFREWGYGYTF
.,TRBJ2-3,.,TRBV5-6,TGTGCCAGCAGCGTGGCCCTCCGGACAGATACGCAGTATTTT,CASSVALRTDTQYF
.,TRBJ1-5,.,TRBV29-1,TGCAGCGTTAGGAAGGAGGTGGATCAGCCCCAGCATTTT,CSVRKEVDQPQHF
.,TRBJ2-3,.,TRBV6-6,TGTGCCAGCCAGCCTCGGGCCACAGATACGCAGTATTTT,CASQPRATDTQYF
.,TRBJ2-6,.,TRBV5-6,TGTGCCAGCAGCTTGGTCCATGTCTCTGGGGCCAACGTCCTGACTTTC,CASSLVHVSGANVLTF
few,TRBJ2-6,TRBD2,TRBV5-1,TGCGCCAGCAGCCAGCGGACTAGCGGGGTCTCCCCTGGGGCCAACGTCCTGACTTTC,CASSQRTSGVSPGANVLTF
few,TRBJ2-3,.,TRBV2,TGTGCCAGCAGTGAAACGGGTCGGAGCACAGATACGCAGTATTTT,CASSETGRSTDTQYF